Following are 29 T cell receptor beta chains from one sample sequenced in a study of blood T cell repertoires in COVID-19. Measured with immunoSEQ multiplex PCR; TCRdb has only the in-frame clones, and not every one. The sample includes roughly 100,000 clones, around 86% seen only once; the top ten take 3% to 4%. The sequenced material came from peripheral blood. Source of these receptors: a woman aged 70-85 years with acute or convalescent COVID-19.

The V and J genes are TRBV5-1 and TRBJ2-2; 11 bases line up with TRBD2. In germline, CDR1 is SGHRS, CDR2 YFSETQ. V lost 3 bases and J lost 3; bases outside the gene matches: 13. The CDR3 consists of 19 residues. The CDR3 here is CASSSGTFLAGGYTGELFF. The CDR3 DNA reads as TGCGCCAGCAGCTCCGGGACATTCCTAGCGGGAGGTTACACCGGGGAGCTGTTTTTT.

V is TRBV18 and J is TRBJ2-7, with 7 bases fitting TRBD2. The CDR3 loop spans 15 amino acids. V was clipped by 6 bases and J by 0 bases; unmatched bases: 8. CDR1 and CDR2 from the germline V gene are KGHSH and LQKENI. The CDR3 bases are TGTGCCAGCTCCGAGGCCTGGGACTACTCCTACGAGCAGTACTTC. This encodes CASSEAWDYSYEQYF. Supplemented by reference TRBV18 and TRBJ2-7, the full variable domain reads NAGVMQNPRHLVRRRGQEARLRCSPMKGHSHVYWYRQLPEEGLKFMVYLQKENIIDESGMPKERFSAEFPKEGPSILRIQQVVRGDSAAYFCASSEAWDYSYEQYFGPGTRLTVT.

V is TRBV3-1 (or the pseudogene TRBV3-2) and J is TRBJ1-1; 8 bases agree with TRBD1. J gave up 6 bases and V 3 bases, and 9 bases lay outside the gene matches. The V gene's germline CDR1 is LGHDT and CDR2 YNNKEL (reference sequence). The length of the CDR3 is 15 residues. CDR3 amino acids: CASSHRGQGRAEAFF. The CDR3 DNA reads TGTGCCAGCAGCCATCGTGGACAGGGCCGCGCTGAAGCTTTCTTT.

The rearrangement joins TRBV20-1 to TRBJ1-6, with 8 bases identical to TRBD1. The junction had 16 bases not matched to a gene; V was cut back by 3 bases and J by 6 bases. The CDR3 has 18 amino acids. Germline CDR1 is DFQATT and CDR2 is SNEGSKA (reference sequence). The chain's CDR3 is CSASKRQGPGSRNSPLHF. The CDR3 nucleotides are TGCAGTGCTAGTAAGAGACAGGGGCCTGGGTCGCGTAATTCACCCCTCCACTTT.

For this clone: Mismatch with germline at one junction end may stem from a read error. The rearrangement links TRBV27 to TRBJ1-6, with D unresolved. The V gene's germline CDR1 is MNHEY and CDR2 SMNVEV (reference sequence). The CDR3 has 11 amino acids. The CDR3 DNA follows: TGTGCCAGCGGTTTCAATTCCCCCCTCCACTTT. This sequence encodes CASGFNSPLHF.

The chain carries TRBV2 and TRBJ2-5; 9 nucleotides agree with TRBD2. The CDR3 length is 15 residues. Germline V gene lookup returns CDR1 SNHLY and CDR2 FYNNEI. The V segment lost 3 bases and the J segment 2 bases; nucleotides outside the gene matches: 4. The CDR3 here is CASSDIAGEQETQYF. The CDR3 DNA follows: TGTGCCAGCAGTGACATAGCGGGGGAGCAAGAGACCCAGTACTTC.

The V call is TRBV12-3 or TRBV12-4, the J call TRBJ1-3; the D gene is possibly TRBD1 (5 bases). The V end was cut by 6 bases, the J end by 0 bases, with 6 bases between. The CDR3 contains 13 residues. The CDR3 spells CASRDSSGNTIYF. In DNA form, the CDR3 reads TGTGCCAGCAGAGACAGCTCTGGAAACACCATATATTTT.

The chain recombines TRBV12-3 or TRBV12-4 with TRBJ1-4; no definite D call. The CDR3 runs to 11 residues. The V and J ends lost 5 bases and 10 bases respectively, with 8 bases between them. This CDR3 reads CASSLGVKLFF. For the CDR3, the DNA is TGTGCCAGCAGTCTAGGCGTAAAACTGTTTTTT.

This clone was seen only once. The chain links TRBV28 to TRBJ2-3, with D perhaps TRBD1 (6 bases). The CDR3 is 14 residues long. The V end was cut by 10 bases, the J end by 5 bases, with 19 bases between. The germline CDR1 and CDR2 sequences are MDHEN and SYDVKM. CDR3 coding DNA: TGTGCCATTCAGCATTCGACAGGAGAAGATACGCAGTATTTT. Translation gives CAIQHSTGEDTQYF. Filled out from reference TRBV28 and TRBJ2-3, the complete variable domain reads DVKVTQSSRYLVKRTGEKVFLECVQDMDHENMFWYRQDPGLGLRLIYFSYDVKMKEKGDIPEGYSVSREKKERFSLILESASTNQTSMYLCAIQHSTGEDTQYFGPGTRLTVL.

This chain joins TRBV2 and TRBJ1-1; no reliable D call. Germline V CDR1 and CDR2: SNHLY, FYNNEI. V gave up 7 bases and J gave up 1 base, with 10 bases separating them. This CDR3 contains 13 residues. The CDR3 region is CASTFQANTEAFF. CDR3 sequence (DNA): TGTGCCAGCACTTTCCAGGCGAACACTGAAGCTTTCTTT.

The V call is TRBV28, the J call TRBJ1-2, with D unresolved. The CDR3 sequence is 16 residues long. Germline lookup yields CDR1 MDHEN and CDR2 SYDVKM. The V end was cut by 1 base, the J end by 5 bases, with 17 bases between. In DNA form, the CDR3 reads TGTGCCAGCAGTTTATCGTTGTCGGCGGGGAGGTATGGCTACACCTTC. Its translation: CASSLSLSAGRYGYTF.

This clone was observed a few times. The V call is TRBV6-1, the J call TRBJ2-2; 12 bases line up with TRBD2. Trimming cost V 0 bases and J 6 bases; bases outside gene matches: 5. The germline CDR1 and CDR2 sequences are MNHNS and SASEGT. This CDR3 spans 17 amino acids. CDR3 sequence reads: CASSEAPTSGRAGELFF. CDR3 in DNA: TGTGCCAGCAGTGAAGCTCCGACTAGCGGGAGAGCCGGGGAGCTGTTTTTT.

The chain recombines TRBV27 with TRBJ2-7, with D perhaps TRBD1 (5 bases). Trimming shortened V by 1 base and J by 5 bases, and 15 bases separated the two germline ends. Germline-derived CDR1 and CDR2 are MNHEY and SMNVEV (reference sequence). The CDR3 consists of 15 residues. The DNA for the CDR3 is TGTGCCAGCAGTTTATACCCCAGGGCTTACGACGAGCAGTACGTC. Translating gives CASSLYPRAYDEQYV.

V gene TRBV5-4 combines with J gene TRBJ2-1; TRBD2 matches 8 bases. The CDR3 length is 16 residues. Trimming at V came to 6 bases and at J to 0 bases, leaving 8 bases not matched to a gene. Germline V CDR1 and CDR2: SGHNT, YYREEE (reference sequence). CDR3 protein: CASTFTSGPSYNEQFF. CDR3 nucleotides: TGTGCCAGCACCTTCACTAGCGGCCCCTCCTACAATGAGCAGTTCTTC.

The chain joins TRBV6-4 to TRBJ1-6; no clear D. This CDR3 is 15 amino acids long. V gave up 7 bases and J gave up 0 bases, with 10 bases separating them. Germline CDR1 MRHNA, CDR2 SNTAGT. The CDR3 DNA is TGTGCCAGCAAGTTTACGAGCTCCTATAATTCACCCCTCCACTTT. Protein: CASKFTSSYNSPLHF.

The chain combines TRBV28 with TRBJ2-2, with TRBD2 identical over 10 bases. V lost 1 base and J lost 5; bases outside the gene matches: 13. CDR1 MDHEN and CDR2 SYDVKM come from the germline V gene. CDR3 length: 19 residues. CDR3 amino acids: CASSLSAGASGSRTGELFF. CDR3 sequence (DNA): TGTGCCAGCAGTTTATCTGCAGGGGCTAGCGGGAGTAGGACCGGGGAGCTGTTTTTT.

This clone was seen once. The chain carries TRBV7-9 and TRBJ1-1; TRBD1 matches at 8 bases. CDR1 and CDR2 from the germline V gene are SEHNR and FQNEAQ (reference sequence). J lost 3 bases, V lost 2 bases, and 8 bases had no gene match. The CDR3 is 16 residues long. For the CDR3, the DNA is TGTGCCAGCAGCTTACCTGGACAGGGCGCTCACACTGAAGCTTTCTTT. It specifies CASSLPGQGAHTEAFF.

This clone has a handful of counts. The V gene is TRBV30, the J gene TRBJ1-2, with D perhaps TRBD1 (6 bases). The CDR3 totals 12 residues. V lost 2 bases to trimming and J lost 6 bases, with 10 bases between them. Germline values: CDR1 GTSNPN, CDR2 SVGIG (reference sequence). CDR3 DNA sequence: TGTGCCTGGAGTCCCGGACAGCATGGCTACACCTTC. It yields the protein CAWSPGQHGYTF.

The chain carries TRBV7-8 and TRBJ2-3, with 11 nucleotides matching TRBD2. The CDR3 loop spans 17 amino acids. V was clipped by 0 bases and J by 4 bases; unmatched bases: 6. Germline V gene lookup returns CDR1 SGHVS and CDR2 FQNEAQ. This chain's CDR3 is CASSLARLAGGSDTQYF. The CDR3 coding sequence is TGTGCCAGCAGCTTAGCGAGGCTAGCGGGGGGCTCAGATACGCAGTATTTT.

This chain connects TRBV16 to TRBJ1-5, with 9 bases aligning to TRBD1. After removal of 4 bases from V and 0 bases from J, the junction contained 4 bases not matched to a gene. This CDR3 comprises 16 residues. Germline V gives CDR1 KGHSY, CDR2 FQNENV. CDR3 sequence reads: CASSLQGAGSNQPQHF. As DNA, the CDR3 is TGTGCCAGCAGCCTACAGGGGGCAGGTAGCAATCAGCCCCAGCATTTT.

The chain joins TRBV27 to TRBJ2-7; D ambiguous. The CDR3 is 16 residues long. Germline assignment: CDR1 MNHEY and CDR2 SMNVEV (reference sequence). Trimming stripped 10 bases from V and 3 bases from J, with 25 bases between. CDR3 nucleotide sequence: TGTGCCACCCATACCGAGTTTCCGCGGCGGATCTACGAGCAGTACTTC. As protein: CATHTEFPRRIYEQYF.

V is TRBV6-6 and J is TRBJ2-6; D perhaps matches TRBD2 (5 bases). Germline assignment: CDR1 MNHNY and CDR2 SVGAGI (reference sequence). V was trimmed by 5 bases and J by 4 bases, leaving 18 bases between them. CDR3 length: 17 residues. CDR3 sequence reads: CASSPPPGSGGANVLTF. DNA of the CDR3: TGTGCCAGCAGTCCTCCCCCGGGGTCCGGGGGGGCCAACGTCCTGACTTTC.

CDR3 nucleotides: TGTGCCAGCAGTATCCTCGGGGGGCGGCATGAGCAGTTCTTC. This encodes CASSILGGRHEQFF. J is TRBJ2-1 and V is TRBV6-5; D is perhaps TRBD2 (7 bases). Germline assignment: CDR1 MNHEY and CDR2 SVGAGI. CDR3 length: 14 residues. V lost 5 bases and J 8 bases, leaving 16 bases between the germline ends.

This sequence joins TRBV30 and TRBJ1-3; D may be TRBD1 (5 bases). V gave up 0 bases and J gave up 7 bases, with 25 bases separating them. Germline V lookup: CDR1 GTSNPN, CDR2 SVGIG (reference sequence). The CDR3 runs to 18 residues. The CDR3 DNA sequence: TGTGCCTGGAGTGTACCTAAGACAGCAGTCCAATTGGGGAACACCATATATTTT. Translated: CAWSVPKTAVQLGNTIYF.

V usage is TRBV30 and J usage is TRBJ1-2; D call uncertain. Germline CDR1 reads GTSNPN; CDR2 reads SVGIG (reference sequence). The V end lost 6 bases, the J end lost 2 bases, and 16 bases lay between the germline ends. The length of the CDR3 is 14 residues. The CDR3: CACSLWTSNYGYTF. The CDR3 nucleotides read TGTGCCTGTTCCCTCTGGACTTCCAACTATGGCTACACCTTC.

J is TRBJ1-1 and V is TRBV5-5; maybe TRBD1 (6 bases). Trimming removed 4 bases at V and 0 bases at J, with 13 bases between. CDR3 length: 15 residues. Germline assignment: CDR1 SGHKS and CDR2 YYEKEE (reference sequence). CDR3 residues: CASSVRTDLNTEAFF. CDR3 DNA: TGTGCCAGCAGCGTTAGGACAGACCTGAACACTGAAGCTTTCTTT.

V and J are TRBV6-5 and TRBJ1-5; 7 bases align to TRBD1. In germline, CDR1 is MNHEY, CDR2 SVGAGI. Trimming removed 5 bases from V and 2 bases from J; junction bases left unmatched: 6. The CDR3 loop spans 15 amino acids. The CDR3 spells CASSTGQLGNQPQHF. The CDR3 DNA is TGTGCCAGCAGTACGGGACAGCTTGGCAATCAGCCCCAGCATTTT.

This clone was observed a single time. CDR3 in DNA: TGTGCCAGTAGCTCGACAGCTGGAAACACCATATATTTT. Its protein is CASSSTAGNTIYF. The chain couples TRBV19 to TRBJ1-3; a weak D match, TRBD1 (5 bases). Germline V gene lookup returns CDR1 LNHDA and CDR2 SQIVND (reference sequence). This CDR3 has 13 amino acids. The ends were cut back, 6 bases at V and 2 bases at J, with 8 bases in the middle.

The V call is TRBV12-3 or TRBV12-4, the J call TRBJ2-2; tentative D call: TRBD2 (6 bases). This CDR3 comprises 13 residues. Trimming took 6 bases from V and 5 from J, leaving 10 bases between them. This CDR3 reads CASRRRGTGELFF. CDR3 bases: TGTGCCAGCAGAAGGAGGGGAACCGGGGAGCTGTTTTTT.